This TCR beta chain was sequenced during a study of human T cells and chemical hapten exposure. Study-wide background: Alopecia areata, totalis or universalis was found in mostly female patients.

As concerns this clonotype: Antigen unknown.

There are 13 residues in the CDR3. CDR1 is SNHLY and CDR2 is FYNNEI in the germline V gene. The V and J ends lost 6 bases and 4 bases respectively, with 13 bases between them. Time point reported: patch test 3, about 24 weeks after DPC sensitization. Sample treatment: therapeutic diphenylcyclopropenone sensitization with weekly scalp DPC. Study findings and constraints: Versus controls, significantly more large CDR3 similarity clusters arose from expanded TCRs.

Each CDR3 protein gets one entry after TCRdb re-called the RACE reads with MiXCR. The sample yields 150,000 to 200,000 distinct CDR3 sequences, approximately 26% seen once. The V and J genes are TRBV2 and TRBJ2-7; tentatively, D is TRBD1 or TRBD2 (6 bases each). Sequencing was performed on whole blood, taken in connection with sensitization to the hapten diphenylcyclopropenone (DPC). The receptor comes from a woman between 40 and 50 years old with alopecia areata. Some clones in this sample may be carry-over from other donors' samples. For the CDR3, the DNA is TGTGCCAGCAGGCGGGACATCCCTTACGAGCAGTACTTC. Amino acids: CASRRDIPYEQYF.